This TCR beta chain was captured in a study of blood T cell repertoires in COVID-19. Turning to the study itself: From T cells, B-cell-depleted T cells, or PBMCs came the material, which was cDNA or gDNA.

How the authors handled the data: Estimation of nucleated cell counts relied on the amplification of reference gene primers. Some clones are missing from TCRdb's copy, which holds only in-frame ones; the method was immunoSEQ multiplex PCR. For V, J and clone size, that table is used; D and trimming come from the DNA. The sample lists approximately 99,000 clones, about 83% seen once, with about 2% in the top ten. V shed 6 bases and J 3 bases; nucleotides not matched to a gene: 8. This CDR3 comprises 14 residues. Germline values: CDR1 MNHEY, CDR2 SVGAGI. This receptor was obtained from a man between 65 and 79 years old with active or convalescent COVID-19. Source material: peripheral blood. The rearrangement links TRBV6-5 to TRBJ2-7; 7 nucleotides line up with TRBD1. In DNA form, the CDR3 reads TGTGCCAGCAGCCGACAGGGCCCGGGCTACGAGCAGTACTTC. Protein product: CASSRQGPGYEQYF.